A single T cell receptor (beta chain) is shown here with its context. Assay used: immunoSEQ multiplex PCR; TCRdb lists only in-frame clones, some missing. The sample includes 80,000 to 95,000 clones, 81% of them seen just once. The data were taken from a study of blood T cell repertoires in COVID-19. Study-level background: Sources were T cells, B-cell-depleted T cells, or PBMCs; the material itself was cDNA or gDNA.

CDR3 length: 14 amino acids. V lost 3 bases and J lost 0, with 3 bases in between. Germline CDR1 MNHEY, CDR2 SMNVEV (reference sequence). Sequencing was done on a sample of peripheral blood. The receptor was isolated from an elderly man with COVID-19, enrolled during active disease. The rearrangement links TRBV27 to TRBJ2-6; D unresolved. CDR3 DNA: TGTGCCAGCAGTTTGAGCTCTGGGGCCAACGTCCTGACTTTC. It yields the protein CASSLSSGANVLTF. Together with reference TRBV27 and TRBJ2-6, the CDR3 gives the full variable domain: EAQVTQNPRYLITVTGKKLTVTCSQNMNHEYMSWYRQDPGLGLRQIYYSMNVEVTDKGDVPEGYKVSRKEKRNFPLILESPSPNQTSLYFCASSLSSGANVLTFGAGSRLTVL.